One sample yielded the 21 T cell receptor beta chains listed below, sequenced in a study of identical twins. TCRdb re-analysed the 5' RACE reads in MiXCR, keeping a single row per CDR3 protein. The repertoire holds about 100,000 distinct CDR3 sequences, with 5.9% as singletons. Sequencing was done on a sample of memory T cells sorted from blood. The receptor set was obtained from a woman aged 50 to 60 in good health.

This clonotype came up many times. The chain recombines TRBV5-1 with TRBJ2-2; TRBD1 aligns across 11 bases. V lost 2 bases to trimming and J lost 4 bases; unmatched junction nucleotides: 4. The CDR3 contains 16 residues. The germline V gene encodes CDR1 SGHRS and CDR2 YFSETQ. Here the CDR3 reads CASSLLGQGGTGELFF. DNA of the CDR3: TGCGCCAGCAGCTTACTGGGACAGGGGGGCACCGGGGAGCTGTTTTTT.

This clonotype was seen a few times. This chain connects TRBV20-1 to TRBJ1-3; D might be TRBD1 (6 bases). CDR1 is DFQATT and CDR2 is SNEGSKA in the germline V gene (reference sequence). The CDR3 sequence is 14 residues long. The V gene lost 2 bases and the J gene lost 4 bases, with 12 bases spanning the gap. CDR3 sequence (DNA): TGCAGTGCTAGATGGCCGGGGACAGGAAACACCATATATTTT. This encodes CSARWPGTGNTIYF.

CDR3 sequence: CASSRDIRTDTQYF. In DNA, the CDR3 is TGTGCCAGCAGCCGGGACATACGCACAGATACGCAGTATTTT. This chain links TRBV14 with TRBJ2-3; D may be TRBD1 (6 bases). The CDR3 has 14 residues. Trimming removed 4 bases at V and 1 base at J, with 9 bases between. Germline CDR1 is SGHDN and CDR2 is FVKESK.

This clonotype has a count of ten or more. This chain links TRBV11-2 with TRBJ2-3, with D unresolved. Per germline, CDR1 SGHAT and CDR2 FQNNGV. The CDR3 consists of 14 residues. V lost 5 bases, J lost 2 bases, and 11 bases lay in between. The DNA for the CDR3 is TGTGCCAGCAGCCCAGGACCAGACACAGATACGCAGTATTTT. It codes for CASSPGPDTDTQYF.

This clonotype was observed many times. CDR3 bases: TGTGCCAGCAGGGACGGGGGGGCCAACGTCCTGACTTTC. It specifies CASRDGGANVLTF. This chain connects TRBV25-1 to TRBJ2-6; D not resolved. Per the germline V gene, CDR1 is MGHDK and CDR2 is SYGVNS. Trimming removed 6 bases from V and 4 bases from J, with 7 bases in between. The CDR3 has 13 residues.

This clonotype was recorded a few times. The chain joins TRBV6-5 to TRBJ1-2; no firm D call. CDR1 and CDR2 (germline): MNHEY, SVGAGI. V lost 5 bases, J lost 8 bases, and 15 bases lay in between. The CDR3 consists of 13 residues. CDR3 residues: CASSISSVGGYTF. The CDR3 DNA sequence: TGTGCCAGCAGTATATCTTCAGTGGGGGGCTACACCTTC.

This clonotype has at least ten counts. J is TRBJ1-3 and V is TRBV7-2, with D possibly being TRBD1 (5 bases). CDR1 is SGHTA, CDR2 FQGNSA, per germline. Trimming cost V 5 bases and J 0 bases, with 11 bases left between them. The CDR3 length is 15 residues. CDR3 in amino acids: CASSPGATSGNTIYF. The CDR3 bases are TGTGCCAGCAGCCCCGGGGCTACCTCTGGAAACACCATATATTTT.

At least ten counts were recorded for this clonotype. The rearrangement joins TRBV5-1 to TRBJ2-7, with D uncertain. Germline lookup yields CDR1 SGHRS and CDR2 YFSETQ. V was trimmed by 4 bases and J by 1 base, leaving 12 bases between them. The CDR3 covers 14 residues. The CDR3 reads CASSIRPDSYEQYF. The CDR3 region has the DNA TGCGCCAGCAGCATAAGGCCAGATTCCTACGAGCAGTACTTC.

This clonotype was picked up many times. V and J are TRBV12-3 or TRBV12-4 and TRBJ1-5; a possible D gene is TRBD1 (5 bases). V dropped 5 bases and J dropped 5 bases, with 10 bases sitting between them. CDR3 size: 13 residues. CDR3 bases: TGTGCCAGCAGTCCGGGACGGGATCAGCCCCAGCATTTT. As protein: CASSPGRDQPQHF.

This clonotype came up many times. The chain employs TRBV5-1 and TRBJ2-5, with D maybe TRBD1 (5 bases). This CDR3 spans 14 amino acids. Trimming took 2 bases from V and 2 from J, leaving 10 bases between them. The germline V gene encodes CDR1 SGHRS and CDR2 YFSETQ. For the CDR3, the DNA is TGCGCCAGCAGCTTCGGGCAGGGACAAGAGACCCAGTACTTC. It codes for CASSFGQGQETQYF.

The sample holds many counts of this clonotype. The chain links TRBV9 to TRBJ2-7, with D perhaps TRBD2 (5 bases). The length of the CDR3 is 15 residues. The V gene lost 4 bases and the J gene lost 4 bases, with 18 bases spanning the gap. Per the germline V gene, CDR1 is SGDLS and CDR2 is YYNGEE. CDR3: CASSSSWTGDYEQYF. The DNA of the CDR3 is TGTGCCAGCAGCAGTAGTTGGACTGGCGATTACGAGCAGTACTTC.

The J gene is TRBJ1-2, the V gene TRBV4-2, with D maybe TRBD1 (6 bases). Trimming left V 0 bases short and J 8 bases short, with 16 bases between. Germline CDR1 is LGHNA and CDR2 is YNFKEQ. This CDR3 is built from 15 residues. In nucleotides, the CDR3 is TGTGCCAGCAGCCAAGACGCCTCGACAGGTTACGGCTACACCTTC. Translating it yields CASSQDASTGYGYTF.

V usage is TRBV18 and J usage is TRBJ2-3, with TRBD1 matching over 8 bases. The CDR3 loop spans 15 amino acids. Trimming at V came to 5 bases and at J to 2 bases, leaving 6 bases not matched to a gene. Germline lookup yields CDR1 KGHSH and CDR2 LQKENI. CDR3 in DNA: TGTGCCAGCTCAGCCACAGGGGGACACACAGATACGCAGTATTTT. Translating gives CASSATGGHTDTQYF.

In its sample, this clonotype ranks as medium-sized (0.01 to 0.1%). The chain uses TRBV3-1 and TRBJ1-4; no definite D call. The CDR3 runs to 14 residues. CDR1 and CDR2 from the germline V gene are LGHDT and YNNKEL (reference sequence). V was shortened by 4 bases and J by 7 bases, with 13 bases between the two germline ends. CDR3 in DNA: TGTGCCAGCAGCCCCCCCCGAGCTAGTGAAAAACTGTTTTTT. It is translated as CASSPPRASEKLFF.

This clonotype was observed at least ten times. The gene calls are TRBV29-1 and TRBJ2-3, with 7 bases fitting TRBD2. V lost 3 bases, J lost 6 bases, and 0 bases stayed unmatched. Germline CDR1 and CDR2: SQVTM and ANQGSEA. This CDR3 region has 11 residues. The CDR3 DNA reads as TGCAGCGTTGAGGGAGGGGATACGCAGTATTTT. Its protein product is CSVEGGDTQYF.

This clonotype was recorded many times. The chain couples TRBV12-3 or TRBV12-4 to TRBJ2-2, with 11 positions matching TRBD2. The ends lost 1 base at V and 5 bases at J; junction bases unmatched: 3. This CDR3 comprises 16 residues. CDR3 amino acids: CASSLGTSGRTGELFF. CDR3 sequence (DNA): TGTGCCAGCAGTTTAGGGACTAGCGGGCGGACCGGGGAGCTGTTTTTT.

This clonotype was found many times. The chain employs TRBV30 and TRBJ2-6, with 10 nucleotides matching TRBD1. In germline, CDR1 is GTSNPN, CDR2 SVGIG (reference sequence). The CDR3 length is 19 residues. Trimming removed 2 bases from V and 0 bases from J; junction bases left unmatched: 10. The CDR3 sequence is CAWSTMWDRGSSGANVLTF. In DNA, the CDR3 is TGTGCCTGGAGTACCATGTGGGACAGGGGTAGCTCTGGGGCCAACGTCCTGACTTTC.

The sample holds many counts of this clonotype. CDR3 residues: CASSQSLGARATTDTQYF. The CDR3 DNA reads TGCGCCAGCAGCCAATCCCTAGGGGCCCGAGCGACCACAGATACGCAGTATTTT. V and J are TRBV4-1 and TRBJ2-3; the D gene is possibly TRBD1 (5 bases). V lost 2 bases and J 2 bases, leaving 20 bases between the germline ends. The CDR3 contains 18 residues. Germline-derived CDR1 and CDR2 are MGHRA and YSYEKL.

This clonotype was observed many times. The V call is TRBV20-1, the J call TRBJ1-4; possibly TRBD1 for D (5 bases). Deletions cut 0 bases from V and 8 bases from J, with 16 bases between. In germline, CDR1 is DFQATT, CDR2 SNEGSKA (reference sequence). CDR3 length: 15 residues. The CDR3 spells CSARELVNGGEKLFF. The CDR3 nucleotides read TGCAGTGCTAGAGAATTGGTTAACGGGGGAGAAAAACTGTTTTTT.

Notes on this clonotype: A read error may account for a junction end that differs from germline. The CDR3 here is CTAMTSGQSYEQYF. CDR3 in DNA: TGCACTGCTATGACTAGCGGACAATCCTACGAGCAGTACTTC. The genes are TRBV20-1 and TRBJ2-7, with TRBD2 identical over 9 bases. Germline V gives CDR1 DFQATT, CDR2 SNEGSKA (reference sequence). There are 14 residues in the CDR3.

This clonotype showed up many times. One end of the junction varies from germline; a read error may be responsible. This rearrangement joins TRBV5-1 to TRBJ2-1; 9 positions agree with TRBD2. CDR1 is SGHRS and CDR2 is YFSETQ in the germline V gene. This CDR3 spans 16 amino acids. The CDR3 DNA reads as TGCGCCAGCAAGTACGGCGGGAGGGCCTCCTCCAATGAGCAGTTCTTC. Amino acid sequence: CASKYGGRASSNEQFF.